This T cell receptor (beta chain) came from a study of OX40 agonist ivuxolimab in advanced cancers. The overall study: Patients' therapy was ivuxolimab, an antibody that acts as an agonist of OX40 (CD134). Patients in the trial were receiving intravenous ivuxolimab every 2 weeks, at doses of 0.01 to 10 mg/kg.

The table came from immunoSEQ multiplex PCR; TCRdb's copy has only in-frame clones and leaves some out. The sample contains tens of thousands of clones, around 92% of which appear only once. V was cut by 4 bases and J by 3 bases, with 16 bases left in between. Germline loops: CDR1 SGHRS, CDR2 YFSETQ. The CDR3 is 16 residues long. In its sample, this clone was seen once. Here the sequenced sample was CD4+ or CD8+ T cells sorted from blood, taken in a trial of the OX40 agonist ivuxolimab. This clonotype was obtained from an adult with an advanced solid tumor such as melanoma, head and neck, liver or kidney cancer. The chain is built from TRBV5-1 and TRBJ2-2; D might be TRBD2 (6 bases). The CDR3 bases are TGCGCCAGCAGCGCCTACGGGAGCACGCACACCGGGGAGCTGTTTTTT. It specifies CASSAYGSTHTGELFF.